These 29 T cell receptor beta chains originate from one sample sequenced in a study of identical twins. TCRdb passed the 5' RACE reads through MiXCR, listing each CDR3 protein once. The table includes around 250,000 distinct CDR3 sequences, approximately 7.1% detected once. These data were likewise used in another study, on T cells expressing NK-cell markers.

The sequenced sample consisted of CD8+ T cells sorted from blood. The receptors here all came from a woman younger than 35 in good health.

This clonotype was counted at least ten times. The chain employs TRBV7-8 and TRBJ2-2, with D possibly TRBD1 on 6 matching bases. The CDR3 has 12 amino acids. Germline V lookup: CDR1 SGHVS, CDR2 FQNEAQ. V was cut by 5 bases and J by 8 bases, with 9 bases left in between. The CDR3, as DNA: TGTGCCAGCAGCAGGGGGAGTGGGGAGCTGTTTTTT. It translates to CASSRGSGELFF.

This clonotype was counted a few times. The chain combines TRBV24-1 with TRBJ2-7, with unresolved D. The V end lost 5 bases, the J end lost 2 bases, and 3 bases lay between the germline ends. Germline V gives CDR1 KGHDR, CDR2 SFDVKD. The CDR3 covers 11 residues. The DNA of the CDR3 is TGTGCCACCAGTGGCACCTACGAGCAGTACTTC. Translation gives CATSGTYEQYF.

This clonotype was recorded at least ten times. The chain is built from TRBV9 and TRBJ2-1; D not resolved. The V end lost 0 bases, the J end lost 10 bases, and 5 bases lay between the germline ends. Germline V gives CDR1 SGDLS, CDR2 YYNGEE. The CDR3 runs to 11 residues. The CDR3 coding sequence is TGTGCCAGCAGCGTAGACGCAGAGCAGTTCTTC. It is translated as CASSVDAEQFF.

To note about this clonotype: Likely a read error: the CDR3 ends without its conserved phenylalanine or tryptophan. It is unclear where the CDR3 begins or ends on the DNA, so no DNA is shown, and the CDR3 is as TCRdb lists it. The chain recombines TRBV2 with TRBJ2-4. The CDR3 is 8 residues long, ends included. Germline assignment: CDR1 SNHLY and CDR2 FYNNEI. The chain's CDR3 is CASSEGRL.

This clonotype came up a few times. The rearrangement joins TRBV6-5 to TRBJ2-1; the match to TRBD1 covers 9 bases. The CDR3 consists of 16 residues. Germline V gives CDR1 MNHEY, CDR2 SVGAGI. The junction had 7 bases not matched to a gene; V was cut back by 3 bases and J by 4 bases. CDR3: CASSYPGTGSYNEQFF. As DNA, the CDR3 is TGTGCCAGCAGTTATCCCGGGACAGGGTCTTACAATGAGCAGTTCTTC.

In its sample, this clonotype was seen a few times. The rearrangement joins TRBV12-3 or TRBV12-4 to TRBJ2-1; 11 bases match TRBD2. The junction had 18 bases not matched to a gene; V was cut back by 6 bases and J by 8 bases. The CDR3 runs 18 residues. CDR3 nucleotide sequence: TGTGCCAGCAGCCTTACCTCTAGCCTAGCGGGGGGCTTGGATGAGCAGTTCTTC. Protein sequence: CASSLTSSLAGGLDEQFF.

This chain joins TRBV9 and TRBJ1-1; weak D call: TRBD1 (5 bases). V was clipped by 2 bases and J by 4 bases, with 15 bases between them. The CDR3 totals 15 residues. CDR1 is SGDLS and CDR2 is YYNGEE in the germline V gene. The CDR3 sequence: CASSVGREGFTEAFF. CDR3 sequence (DNA): TGTGCCAGCAGCGTCGGTCGAGAGGGGTTCACTGAAGCTTTCTTT.

Many counts were recorded for this clonotype. This chain links TRBV11-2 with TRBJ2-1, with a tentative D call TRBD2 (6 bases). Deletions cut 0 bases from V and 8 bases from J, with 14 bases between. The CDR3 has 15 amino acids. Germline CDR1 SGHAT, CDR2 FQNNGV. The CDR3 coding sequence is TGTGCCAGCAGCTTAGAGGCGTCTTGGGGGGATGAGCAGTTCTTC. This gives the protein CASSLEASWGDEQFF.

This clonotype came up a few times. The rearrangement joins TRBV4-2 to TRBJ2-2, with 9 bases matching TRBD2. V lost 4 bases to trimming and J lost 5 bases; unmatched junction nucleotides: 5. This CDR3 has 15 residues. The germline V gene encodes CDR1 LGHNA and CDR2 YNFKEQ. The CDR3 DNA sequence: TGTGCCAGCAGCCGGCTAGCGGGACTGACCGGGGAGCTGTTTTTT. Translated: CASSRLAGLTGELFF.

This clonotype was seen at least ten times. The V and J genes are TRBV7-8 and TRBJ2-1; D gene uncertain. This CDR3 comprises 11 residues. Germline CDR1 and CDR2: SGHVS and FQNEAQ. V lost 3 bases and J 8 bases, leaving 5 bases between the germline ends. CDR3 in DNA: TGTGCCAGCAGCTTTAGCTATGAGCAGTTCTTC. This translates into CASSFSYEQFF.

This clonotype came up a few times. The chain joins TRBV28 to TRBJ1-1, with D possibly being TRBD1 (5 bases). CDR3 length equals 15 residues. Trimming pared 5 bases from V and 7 bases from J, leaving 20 bases between. Germline V gene data show CDR1 as MDHEN and CDR2 as SYDVKM. The CDR3: CASSLRRGGALEAFF. DNA of the CDR3: TGTGCCAGCAGTCTACGAAGGGGTGGCGCCCTTGAAGCTTTCTTT.

The V and J genes are TRBV6-6 and TRBJ1-2, with a possible D match to TRBD1 (5 bases). Germline V gene sequence: CDR1 MNHNY, CDR2 SVGAGI (reference sequence). V lost 10 bases and J lost 8, with 20 bases in between. The CDR3 spans 13 residues. CDR3 residues: CATGEGTPGGYTF. The DNA for the CDR3 is TGTGCCACCGGGGAAGGGACTCCGGGGGGCTACACCTTC.

For the CDR3, the DNA is TGTGCCTCCTGGGGAGGAGGCGAGCAGTACTTC. This encodes CASWGGGEQYF. V and J are TRBV28 and TRBJ2-7, with a possible D match to TRBD2 (6 bases). V was trimmed by 11 bases and J by 6 bases, leaving 14 bases between them. The CDR3 has 11 amino acids. Germline-derived CDR1 and CDR2 are MDHEN and SYDVKM. The variable domain in full, with the rest retrieved from reference TRBV28 and TRBJ2-7, is DVKVTQSSRYLVKRTGEKVFLECVQDMDHENMFWYRQDPGLGLRLIYFSYDVKMKEKGDIPEGYSVSREKKERFSLILESASTNQTSMYLCASWGGGEQYFGPGTRLTVT.

The chain recombines TRBV16 with TRBJ2-7; D uncertain. V was shortened by 0 bases and J by 3 bases, with 3 bases between the two germline ends. The CDR3 covers 12 residues. Germline V gene data show CDR1 as KGHSY and CDR2 as FQNENV. CDR3 loop: CASSQSIYEQYF. The CDR3 nucleotides read TGTGCCAGCAGCCAATCGATCTACGAGCAGTACTTC. The full variable domain, in which reference TRBV16 and TRBJ2-7 provide the parts outside the CDR3, is GEEVAQTPKHLVRGEGQKAKLYCAPIKGHSYVFWYQQVLKNEFKFLISFQNENVFDETGMPKERFSAKCLPNSPCSLEIQATKLEDSAVYFCASSQSIYEQYFGPGTRLTVT.

The V and J genes are TRBV29-1 and TRBJ1-1, with D perhaps TRBD1 (6 bases). Looked up from germline, CDR1 is SQVTM and CDR2 is ANQGSEA. The CDR3 has 15 residues. V was cut by 0 bases and J by 0 bases, with 11 bases left in between. The CDR3: CSVEDRQGMNTEAFF. The CDR3 nucleotides are TGCAGCGTTGAAGATCGGCAGGGGATGAACACTGAAGCTTTCTTT. Supplemented by reference TRBV29-1 and TRBJ1-1, the full variable domain reads SAVISQKPSRDICQRGTSLTIQCQVDSQVTMMFWYRQQPGQSLTLIATANQGSEATYESGFVIDKFPISRPNLTFSTLTVSNMSPEDSSIYLCSVEDRQGMNTEAFFGQGTRLTVV.

This clonotype showed up many times. This rearrangement joins TRBV7-8 to TRBJ2-3, with D perhaps TRBD1 (6 bases). The CDR3 is 13 amino acids. Trimming took 3 bases from V and 3 from J, leaving 7 bases between them. Germline-derived CDR1 and CDR2 are SGHVS and FQNEAQ. CDR3 loop: CASSFTGTDTQYF. The CDR3 region has the DNA TGTGCCAGCAGCTTCACAGGGACAGATACGCAGTATTTT.

The genes are TRBV7-8 and TRBJ2-5; 7 bases agree with TRBD2. The CDR3 totals 16 residues. The J segment lost 2 bases and the V segment lost 7 bases, leaving 13 bases of the junction unmatched. Germline V CDR1 and CDR2: SGHVS, FQNEAQ. CDR3 in amino acids: CASTPRTSGVQETQYF. Written as DNA, the CDR3 is TGTGCCAGCACCCCAAGGACCAGCGGGGTACAAGAGACCCAGTACTTC.

The chain couples TRBV7-9 to TRBJ2-5; TRBD2 agrees at 7 bases. Trimming cost V 4 bases and J 4 bases; bases outside gene matches: 12. The CDR3 length is 16 residues. The V gene's germline CDR1 is SEHNR and CDR2 FQNEAQ (reference sequence). The chain's CDR3 is CASSSDRLAGGETQYF. In nucleotides, the CDR3 is TGTGCCAGCAGCTCGGACCGACTAGCTGGGGGAGAGACCCAGTACTTC. Complete variable domain (other parts from reference TRBV7-9 and TRBJ2-5): DTGVSQNPRHKITKRGQNVTFRCDPISEHNRLYWYRQTLGQGPEFLTYFQNEAQLEKSRLLSDRFSAERPKGSFSTLEIQRTEQGDSAMYLCASSSDRLAGGETQYFGPGTRLLVL.

The gene calls are TRBV2 and TRBJ2-7; tentatively, D is TRBD1 (5 bases). V lost 8 bases and J 0 bases, leaving 8 bases between the germline ends. Germline CDR1 SNHLY, CDR2 FYNNEI. CDR3 length: 12 amino acids. CDR3 bases: TGTGCCAGCCTGACAGCCTCCTACGAGCAGTACTTC. This translates into CASLTASYEQYF.

This clonotype was counted only a few times. V usage is TRBV12-3 or TRBV12-4 and J usage is TRBJ2-1; TRBD1 might be the D (5 bases). The CDR3 contains 14 residues. V gave up 3 bases and J gave up 8 bases, with 14 bases separating them. The chain's CDR3 is CASSLADIEHEQFF. Here the CDR3 DNA reads TGTGCCAGCAGTTTGGCGGACATCGAACATGAGCAGTTCTTC.

A few counts support this clonotype. This chain joins TRBV9 and TRBJ2-3; no reliable D call. The germline V and J ends were trimmed by 0 bases and 2 bases, with 7 bases remaining between them. The CDR3 sequence is 14 residues long. Germline V gene sequence: CDR1 SGDLS, CDR2 YYNGEE. Here the CDR3 DNA reads TGTGCCAGCAGCGTAGAAATTAACACAGATACGCAGTATTTT. Residues: CASSVEINTDTQYF.

V usage is TRBV4-3 and J usage is TRBJ2-5; D is undetermined. Looked up from germline, CDR1 is LGHNA and CDR2 is YSLEER. This CDR3 spans 15 amino acids. V was shortened by 4 bases and J by 1 base, with 13 bases between the two germline ends. Written as DNA, the CDR3 is TGCGCCAGCAGCCGGTTGGTACGTCCCCAAGAGACCCAGTACTTC. Protein product: CASSRLVRPQETQYF.

This clonotype was detected ten times or more. V usage is TRBV12-3 or TRBV12-4 and J usage is TRBJ2-6, with D perhaps matching TRBD2 (6 bases). The CDR3 consists of 15 residues. The V gene lost 3 bases and the J gene lost 3 bases, with 9 bases spanning the gap. CDR3 bases: TGTGCCAGCAGTTTCGGGAGAAGTGGGGCCAACGTCCTGACTTTC. It is translated as CASSFGRSGANVLTF.

The chain is built from TRBV5-1 and TRBJ2-1; TRBD1 matches at 8 bases. Germline V CDR1 and CDR2: SGHRS, YFSETQ. The CDR3 loop spans 16 amino acids. The trim removed 0 bases at V and 3 bases at J, leaving 5 bases unmatched. CDR3 loop: CASSLGRTGNYNEQFF. CDR3 DNA sequence: TGCGCCAGCAGCTTGGGGAGGACAGGGAACTACAATGAGCAGTTCTTC.

The table lists this clonotype with a few counts. The chain combines TRBV12-3 or TRBV12-4 with TRBJ1-6; D unresolved. The CDR3 runs 14 residues. The V end was cut by 3 bases, the J end by 7 bases, with 10 bases between. The CDR3 here is CASSFGTENSPLHF. The DNA for the CDR3 is TGTGCCAGCAGTTTTGGAACAGAAAATTCACCCCTCCACTTT.

In its sample, this clonotype was seen many times. This chain links TRBV3-1 with TRBJ2-2; D gene ambiguous. CDR1 LGHDT and CDR2 YNNKEL come from the germline V gene (reference sequence). Trimming stripped 1 base from V and 7 bases from J, with 19 bases between. The CDR3 contains 17 residues. CDR3 bases: TGTGCCAGCAGCCAAGGATTGTTCGGGTTTGTTAACGGGGAGCTGTTTTTT. It translates to CASSQGLFGFVNGELFF.

This chain connects TRBV5-1 to TRBJ2-5; 7 bases line up with TRBD1. The V gene end was trimmed by 5 bases and the J gene end by 1 base; junction bases not matched to a gene: 8. The CDR3 consists of 15 residues. CDR1 and CDR2 from the germline V gene are SGHRS and YFSETQ. The CDR3 coding sequence is TGCGCCAGCAGATCCACAGGGGCAGCCCAAGAGACCCAGTACTTC. The encoded protein is CASRSTGAAQETQYF. Full variable domain (rest looked up from reference TRBV5-1 and TRBJ2-5): KAGVTQTPRYLIKTRGQQVTLSCSPISGHRSVSWYQQTPGQGLQFLFEYFSETQRNKGNFPGRFSGRQFSNSRSEMNVSTLELGDSALYLCASRSTGAAQETQYFGPGTRLLVL.

This chain links TRBV11-2 with TRBJ2-5; TRBD2 agrees at 11 bases. The germline V gene encodes CDR1 SGHAT and CDR2 FQNNGV. V lost 4 bases to trimming and J lost 2 bases; unmatched junction nucleotides: 3. The CDR3 has 15 residues. CDR3 protein: CASSWGLAEQETQYF. Here the CDR3 DNA reads TGTGCCAGCAGCTGGGGACTAGCGGAACAAGAGACCCAGTACTTC. Supplemented by reference TRBV11-2 and TRBJ2-5, the full variable domain reads EAGVAQSPRYKIIEKRQSVAFWCNPISGHATLYWYQQILGQGPKLLIQFQNNGVVDDSQLPKDRFSAERLKGVDSTLKIQPAKLEDSAVYLCASSWGLAEQETQYFGPGTRLLVL.

J is TRBJ2-7 and V is TRBV18; 8 positions match TRBD2. The CDR3 length is 13 residues. Germline V gene sequence: CDR1 KGHSH, CDR2 LQKENI. Trimming cost V 6 bases and J 5 bases; bases outside gene matches: 6. CDR3: CASSTGGLNEQYF. The DNA of the CDR3 is TGTGCCAGCTCCACGGGGGGGCTCAACGAGCAGTACTTC.